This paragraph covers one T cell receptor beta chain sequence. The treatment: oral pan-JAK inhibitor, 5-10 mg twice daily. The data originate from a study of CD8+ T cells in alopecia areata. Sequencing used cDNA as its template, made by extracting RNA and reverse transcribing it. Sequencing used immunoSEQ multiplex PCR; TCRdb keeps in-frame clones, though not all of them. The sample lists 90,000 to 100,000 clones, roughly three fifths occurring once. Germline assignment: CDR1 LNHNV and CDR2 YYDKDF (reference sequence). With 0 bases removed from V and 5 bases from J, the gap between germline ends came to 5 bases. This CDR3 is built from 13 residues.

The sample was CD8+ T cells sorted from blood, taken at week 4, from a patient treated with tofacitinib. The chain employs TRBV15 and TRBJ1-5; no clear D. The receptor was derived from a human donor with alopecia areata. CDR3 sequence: CATSRDKYQPQHF. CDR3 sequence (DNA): TGTGCCACCAGCAGAGATAAATATCAGCCCCAGCATTTT.